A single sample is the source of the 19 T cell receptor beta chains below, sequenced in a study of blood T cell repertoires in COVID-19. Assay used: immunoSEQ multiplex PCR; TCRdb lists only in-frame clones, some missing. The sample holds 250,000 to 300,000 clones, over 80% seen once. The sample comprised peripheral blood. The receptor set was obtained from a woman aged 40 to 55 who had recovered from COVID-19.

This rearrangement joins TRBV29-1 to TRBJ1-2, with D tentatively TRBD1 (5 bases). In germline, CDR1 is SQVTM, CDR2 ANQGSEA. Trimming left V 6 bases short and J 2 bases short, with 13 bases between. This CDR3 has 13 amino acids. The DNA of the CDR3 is TGCAGCGTGGCCGGCGGGGCGAACTATGGCTACACCTTC. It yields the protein CSVAGGANYGYTF.

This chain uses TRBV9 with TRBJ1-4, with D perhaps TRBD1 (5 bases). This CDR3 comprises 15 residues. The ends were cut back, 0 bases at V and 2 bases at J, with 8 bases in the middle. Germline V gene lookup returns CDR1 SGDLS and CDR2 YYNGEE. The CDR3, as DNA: TGTGCCAGCAGCGTAGTAGGGGCGACTAATGAAAAACTGTTTTTT. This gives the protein CASSVVGATNEKLFF.

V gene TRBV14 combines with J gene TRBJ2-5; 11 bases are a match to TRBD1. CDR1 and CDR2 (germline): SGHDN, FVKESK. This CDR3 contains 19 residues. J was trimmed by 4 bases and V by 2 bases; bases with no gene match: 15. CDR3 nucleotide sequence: TGTGCCAGCAGCCAAAGGTCCGGGACAGGGGGGATTAACAGAGAGACCCAGTACTTC. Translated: CASSQRSGTGGINRETQYF.

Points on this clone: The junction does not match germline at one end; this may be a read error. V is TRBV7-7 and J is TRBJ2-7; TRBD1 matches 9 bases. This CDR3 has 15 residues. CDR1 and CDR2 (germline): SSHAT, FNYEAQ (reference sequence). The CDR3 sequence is CASSEGTGRGSEQYF. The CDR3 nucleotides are TGTGCTAGCAGCGAAGGGACAGGGCGAGGTAGCGAGCAGTACTTC.

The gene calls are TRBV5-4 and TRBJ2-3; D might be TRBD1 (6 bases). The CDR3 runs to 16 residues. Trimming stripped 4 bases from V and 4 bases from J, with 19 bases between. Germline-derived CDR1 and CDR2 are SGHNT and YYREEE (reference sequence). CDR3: CASSLRHGGGPDTQYF. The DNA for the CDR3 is TGTGCCAGCAGCCTCCGACACGGTGGGGGCCCAGATACGCAGTATTTT.

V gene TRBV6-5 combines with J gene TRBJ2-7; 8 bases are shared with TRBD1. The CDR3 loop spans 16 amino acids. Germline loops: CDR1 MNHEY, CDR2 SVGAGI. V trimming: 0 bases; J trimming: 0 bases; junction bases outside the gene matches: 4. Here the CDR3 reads CASSYSDRGSSYEQYF. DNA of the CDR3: TGTGCCAGCAGTTACTCAGACAGGGGATCCTCCTACGAGCAGTACTTC.

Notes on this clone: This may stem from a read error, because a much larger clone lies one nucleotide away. The CDR3 DNA reads as TGTGCCAGCAGCTCCGGGACAGCGGCCTACGAGCAGTACTTC. Translation: CASSSGTAAYEQYF. The chain joins TRBV7-2 to TRBJ2-7; 7 bases agree with TRBD1. Germline assignment: CDR1 SGHTA and CDR2 FQGNSA. The CDR3 extends over 14 amino acids. V shed 4 bases, J shed 2 bases, and the junction held 5 bases outside the gene matches. The entire variable domain, with the rest obtained from reference TRBV7-2 and TRBJ2-7, is as follows: GAGVSQSPSNKVTEKGKDVELRCDPISGHTALYWYRQSLGQGLEFLIYFQGNSAPDKSGLPSDRFSAERTGGSVSTLTIQRTQQEDSAVYLCASSSGTAAYEQYFGPGTRLTVT.

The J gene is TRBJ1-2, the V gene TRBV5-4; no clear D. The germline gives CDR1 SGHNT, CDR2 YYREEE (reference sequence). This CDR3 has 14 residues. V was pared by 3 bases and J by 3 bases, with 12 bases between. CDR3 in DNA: TGTGCCAGCAGCTCCCCCCGAGCTGACTATGGCTACACCTTC. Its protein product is CASSSPRADYGYTF.

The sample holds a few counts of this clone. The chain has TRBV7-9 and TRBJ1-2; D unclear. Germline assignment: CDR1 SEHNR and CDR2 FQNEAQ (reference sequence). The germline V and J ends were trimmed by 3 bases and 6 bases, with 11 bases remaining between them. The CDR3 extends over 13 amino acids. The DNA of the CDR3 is TGTGCCAGCAGCTTTACGGGTACGGATGGCTACACCTTC. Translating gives CASSFTGTDGYTF.

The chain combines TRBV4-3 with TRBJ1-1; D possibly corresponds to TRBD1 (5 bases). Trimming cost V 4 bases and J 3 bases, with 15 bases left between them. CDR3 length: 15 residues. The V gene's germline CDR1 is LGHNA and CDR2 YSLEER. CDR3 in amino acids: CASSRGLVGDTEAFF. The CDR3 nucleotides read TGCGCCAGCAGCCGGGGTTTGGTAGGGGACACTGAAGCTTTCTTT.

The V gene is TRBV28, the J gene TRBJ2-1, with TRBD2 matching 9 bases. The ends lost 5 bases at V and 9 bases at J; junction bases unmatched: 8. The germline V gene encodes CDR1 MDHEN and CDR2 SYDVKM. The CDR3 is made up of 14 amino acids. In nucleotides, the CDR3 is TGTGCCAGCAGTGGCGGGACTAGCATGGGTGAGCAGTTCTTC. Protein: CASSGGTSMGEQFF.

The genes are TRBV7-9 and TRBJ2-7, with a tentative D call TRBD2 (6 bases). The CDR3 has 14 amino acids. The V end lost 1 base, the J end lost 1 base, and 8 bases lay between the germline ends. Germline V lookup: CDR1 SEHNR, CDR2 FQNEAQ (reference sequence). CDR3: CASSLGGGSYEQYF. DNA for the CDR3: TGTGCCAGCAGCTTAGGTGGGGGGTCCTACGAGCAGTACTTC.

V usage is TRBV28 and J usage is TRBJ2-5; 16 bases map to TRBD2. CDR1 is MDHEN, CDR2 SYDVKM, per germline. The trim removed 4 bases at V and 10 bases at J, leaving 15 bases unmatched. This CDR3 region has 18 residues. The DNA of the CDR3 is TGTGCCAGCAGTTCGGGGACTAGCGGGGGGGCCTACCTGGTAGACCAGTACTTC. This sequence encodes CASSSGTSGGAYLVDQYF.

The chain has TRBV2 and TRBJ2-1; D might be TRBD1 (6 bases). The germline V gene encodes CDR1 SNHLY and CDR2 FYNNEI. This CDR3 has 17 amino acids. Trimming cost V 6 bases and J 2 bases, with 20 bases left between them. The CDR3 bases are TGTGCCAGCAGCCTATTGGCACCTGGGGACACCTACAATGAGCAGTTCTTC. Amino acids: CASSLLAPGDTYNEQFF.

DNA for the CDR3: TGTGCCAGCAGCTTAGTGCCGGGGTTGAACACTGAAGCTTTCTTT. Translating it yields CASSLVPGLNTEAFF. The V and J genes are TRBV11-2 and TRBJ1-1; D gene unclear. Looked up from germline, CDR1 is SGHAT and CDR2 is FQNNGV. This CDR3 comprises 15 residues. V was pared by 1 base and J by 0 bases, with 9 bases between.

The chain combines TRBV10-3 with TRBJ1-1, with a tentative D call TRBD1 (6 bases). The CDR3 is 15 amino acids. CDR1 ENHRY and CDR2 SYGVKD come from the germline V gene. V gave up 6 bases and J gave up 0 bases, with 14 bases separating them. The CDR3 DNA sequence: TGTGCCATCAGGATGTCCGGGACACTGAACACTGAAGCTTTCTTT. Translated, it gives CAIRMSGTLNTEAFF.

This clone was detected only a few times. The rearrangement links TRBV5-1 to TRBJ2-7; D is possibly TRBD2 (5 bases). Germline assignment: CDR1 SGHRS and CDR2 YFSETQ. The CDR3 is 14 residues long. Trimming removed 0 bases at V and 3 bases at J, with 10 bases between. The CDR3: CASSLGGIIYEQYF. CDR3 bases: TGCGCCAGCAGCTTGGGAGGGATCATCTACGAGCAGTACTTC.

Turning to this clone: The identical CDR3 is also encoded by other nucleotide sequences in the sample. CDR3 amino acids: CASSTGQGYGYTF. The CDR3 bases are TGTGCCAGCAGCACGGGACAGGGATATGGCTACACCTTC. This rearrangement joins TRBV7-2 to TRBJ1-2, with 9 bases identical to TRBD1. This CDR3 spans 13 amino acids. Looked up from germline, CDR1 is SGHTA and CDR2 is FQGNSA. V lost 5 bases, J lost 5 bases, and 3 bases stayed unmatched.

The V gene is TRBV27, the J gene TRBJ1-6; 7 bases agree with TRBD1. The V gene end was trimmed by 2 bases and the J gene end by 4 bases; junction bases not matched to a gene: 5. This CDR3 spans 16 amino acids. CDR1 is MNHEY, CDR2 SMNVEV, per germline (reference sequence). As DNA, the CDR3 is TGTGCCAGCAGTTTAACAACGGGACAGTATAATTCACCCCTCCACTTT. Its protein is CASSLTTGQYNSPLHF.